These 20 T cell receptor beta chains were all obtained from the same sample, sequenced in a study of blood T cell repertoires in COVID-19 (TCRdb year 2020). The library relied on the immunoSEQ multiplex PCR assay. TCRdb carries this immuneACCESS record with in-frame sequences only. Its versions omit some clonotypes, under half of them owing to an unresolved V gene in the studies checked, with the rest unexplained. The sample table lists about 99,000 clones, 89% of them with a count of one. Jointly, the top ten make up approximately 3.5% of the sample. Sequencing was carried out using peripheral blood. The receptors were sampled from a woman aged 60-70 years with acute or convalescent COVID-19.

V usage is TRBV30 and J usage is TRBJ1-4, with 7 bases lining up with TRBD1. This CDR3 region has 15 residues. Trimming cost V 2 bases and J 8 bases; bases outside gene matches: 11. CDR1 GTSNPN and CDR2 SVGIG come from the germline V gene (reference sequence). The chain's CDR3 is CAWSNLGQAREKLFF. CDR3 nucleotides: TGTGCCTGGAGTAACCTAGGACAGGCACGCGAAAAACTGTTTTTT.

The chain is built from TRBV7-9 and TRBJ2-3; TRBD1 might be the D (6 bases). CDR1 SEHNR and CDR2 FQNEAQ come from the germline V gene (reference sequence). Trimming removed 0 bases at V and 10 bases at J, with 8 bases between. This CDR3 contains 12 residues. The chain's CDR3 is CASSLAGGAQYF. CDR3 DNA: TGTGCCAGCAGCTTAGCAGGGGGAGCGCAGTATTTT. The variable domain in full, with the rest retrieved from reference TRBV7-9 and TRBJ2-3, is DTGVSQNPRHKITKRGQNVTFRCDPISEHNRLYWYRQTLGQGPEFLTYFQNEAQLEKSRLLSDRFSAERPKGSFSTLEIQRTEQGDSAMYLCASSLAGGAQYFGPGTRLTVL.

This clone turned up a few times. The chain combines TRBV19 with TRBJ1-5; D perhaps matches TRBD1 (5 bases). The germline V gene has CDR1 LNHDA and CDR2 SQIVND (reference sequence). This CDR3 is 15 amino acids long. V was clipped by 0 bases and J by 4 bases, with 10 bases between them. This chain's CDR3 is CASSIDGRVNQPQHF. The CDR3 DNA reads TGTGCCAGTAGTATAGATGGCAGGGTGAATCAGCCCCAGCATTTT.

V is TRBV27 and J is TRBJ1-4, with D unclear. The germline V gene has CDR1 MNHEY and CDR2 SMNVEV (reference sequence). CDR3 length: 14 amino acids. V shed 6 bases and J shed 8 bases, with 16 bases lying between them. The CDR3, as DNA: TGTGCCAGCAGCCGAGGTCCGGGAGGGGAAAAACTGTTTTTT. Its translation is CASSRGPGGEKLFF.

This sequence joins TRBV7-2 and TRBJ1-5; 8 bases match TRBD1. Trimming cost V 3 bases and J 3 bases; bases outside gene matches: 4. Germline V gene lookup returns CDR1 SGHTA and CDR2 FQGNSA. CDR3 length: 15 amino acids. The CDR3 DNA reads as TGTGCCAGCAGCTTTGGACAGGGTACCAATCAGCCCCAGCATTTT. This codes for CASSFGQGTNQPQHF.

V gene TRBV30 combines with J gene TRBJ1-3, with D possibly TRBD1 on 6 matching bases. Trimming took 7 bases from V and 3 from J, leaving 13 bases between them. Germline V gene lookup returns CDR1 GTSNPN and CDR2 SVGIG (reference sequence). The CDR3 contains 13 residues. In nucleotides, the CDR3 is TGTGCCTTTTACAGGGACGATGGAAACACCATATATTTT. Translation gives CAFYRDDGNTIYF. The variable domain in full, with the rest retrieved from reference TRBV30 and TRBJ1-3, is SQTIHQWPATLVQPVGSPLSLECTVEGTSNPNLYWYRQAAGRGLQLLFYSVGIGQISSEVPQNLSASRPQDRQFILSSKKLLLSDSGFYLCAFYRDDGNTIYFGEGSWLTVV.

The CDR3 protein is CASSPLGGRVHEQFF. The CDR3 DNA reads as TGTGCCAGCAGCCCTCTGGGAGGGCGAGTCCATGAGCAGTTCTTC. The J gene is TRBJ2-1, the V gene TRBV7-9; TRBD2 matches 7 bases. From germline, CDR1 is SEHNR and CDR2 FQNEAQ (reference sequence). With V trimmed by 5 bases and J by 8 bases, 12 bases remained unmatched. The CDR3 runs to 15 residues.

The J gene is TRBJ2-5, the V gene TRBV2, with 7 bases identical to TRBD2. CDR3 length: 15 residues. Germline CDR1 reads SNHLY; CDR2 reads FYNNEI. The junction had 6 bases not matched to a gene; V was cut back by 1 base and J by 4 bases. CDR3 region: CASSEEAGRGETQYF. DNA of the CDR3: TGTGCCAGCAGTGAAGAAGCGGGAAGAGGAGAGACCCAGTACTTC. Full variable domain (remainder filled in from reference TRBV2 and TRBJ2-5): EPEVTQTPSHQVTQMGQEVILRCVPISNHLYFYWYRQILGQKVEFLVSFYNNEISEKSEIFDDQFSVERPDGSNFTLKIRSTKLEDSAMYFCASSEEAGRGETQYFGPGTRLLVL.

The chain couples TRBV5-1 to TRBJ2-5; 11 bases align to TRBD2. The CDR3 totals 16 residues. Germline CDR1 is SGHRS and CDR2 is YFSETQ. Germline trimming cut 2 bases from V and 7 bases from J; bases unmatched to any gene: 10. For the CDR3, the DNA is TGCGCCAGCAGCTTTATGACTAGCGGGATAATGGCGACCCAGTACTTC. Amino acid sequence: CASSFMTSGIMATQYF.

This chain uses TRBV19 with TRBJ1-1, with a weak D call TRBD1 (6 bases). The CDR3 contains 14 residues. In germline, CDR1 is LNHDA, CDR2 SQIVND (reference sequence). With 3 bases removed from V and 3 bases from J, the gap between germline ends came to 11 bases. CDR3 DNA: TGTGCCAGTAGTATGATGACAGGATACACTGAAGCTTTCTTT. Amino acid sequence: CASSMMTGYTEAFF. Full variable domain (remainder filled in from reference TRBV19 and TRBJ1-1): DGGITQSPKYLFRKEGQNVTLSCEQNLNHDAMYWYRQDPGQGLRLIYYSQIVNDFQKGDIAEGYSVSREKKESFPLTVTSAQKNPTAFYLCASSMMTGYTEAFFGQGTRLTVV.

This clone showed up just once. The gene calls are TRBV4-1 and TRBJ2-2, with 7 bases aligning to TRBD1. From germline, CDR1 is MGHRA and CDR2 YSYEKL. The CDR3 length is 14 residues. V shed 3 bases, J shed 5 bases, and the junction held 3 bases outside the gene matches. CDR3 amino acids: CASSQEQGTGELFF. The CDR3 DNA reads as TGCGCCAGCAGCCAGGAACAGGGGACCGGGGAGCTGTTTTTT.

The rearrangement joins TRBV7-8 to TRBJ2-7, with D maybe TRBD2 (5 bases). The CDR3 covers 14 residues. The germline CDR1 and CDR2 sequences are SGHVS and FQNEAQ. Trimming removed 2 bases from V and 0 bases from J, with 8 bases in between. CDR3 in DNA: TGTGCCAGCAGCTTAACCGCGGGCTCCTACGAGCAGTACGTC. Translation gives CASSLTAGSYEQYV.

This chain's CDR3 is CATSSGHSEAFF. In DNA, the CDR3 is TGTGCCACCAGCAGCGGACATTCTGAAGCTTTCTTT. This chain joins TRBV15 and TRBJ1-1; tentative D call: TRBD1 (5 bases). The germline CDR1 and CDR2 sequences are LNHNV and YYDKDF (reference sequence). The CDR3 has 12 amino acids. The germline V and J ends were trimmed by 3 bases and 6 bases, with 8 bases remaining between them.

CDR3 nucleotides: TGCGCCAGCAGCTTGTCCCCCCAAGATACGCAGTATTTT. Amino acid sequence: CASSLSPQDTQYF. V and J are TRBV5-1 and TRBJ2-3; D is uncertain. The CDR3 totals 13 residues. V gave up 1 base and J gave up 5 bases, with 8 bases separating them. In germline, CDR1 is SGHRS, CDR2 YFSETQ.

The chain carries TRBV21-1 and TRBJ1-5; the tabulated D call, TRBD1, remains unverified against the DNA. TRBV21-1 is flagged as a pseudogene. The CDR3 runs 18 residues. The CDR3 sequence: CASSKGTGRARRYQPQHF. CDR3 DNA sequence: TGTGCCAGCAGCAAAGGGACAGGGCGCGCACGTCGGTATCAGCCCCAGCATTTT.

The CDR3 is CAIGGSGQGLETQYF. Written as DNA, the CDR3 is TGTGCCATCGGGGGAAGTGGACAGGGTTTGGAGACCCAGTACTTC. The chain links TRBV28 to TRBJ2-5; 8 positions match TRBD1. The length of the CDR3 is 15 residues. V gave up 10 bases and J gave up 5 bases; unmatched junction bases: 15. CDR1 and CDR2 (germline): MDHEN, SYDVKM.

The chain carries TRBV2 and TRBJ1-2; a weak D match, TRBD1 (5 bases). V gave up 4 bases and J gave up 2 bases, with 8 bases separating them. From germline, CDR1 is SNHLY and CDR2 FYNNEI. The CDR3 has 13 amino acids. The CDR3: CASSAQANYGYTF. In DNA form, the CDR3 reads TGTGCCAGCAGTGCACAGGCGAACTATGGCTACACCTTC.

The chain has TRBV7-8 and TRBJ2-3; D gene unclear. There are 14 residues in the CDR3. V lost 3 bases to trimming and J lost 2 bases, with 9 bases between them. Germline lookup yields CDR1 SGHVS and CDR2 FQNEAQ. In DNA form, the CDR3 reads TGTGCCAGCAGCTTTGGCCTGTCCACAGATACGCAGTATTTT. Translating it yields CASSFGLSTDTQYF.

In DNA form, the CDR3 reads TGTGCCACGAAGGGGGTTAACTATGGCTACACCTTC. Amino acids: CATKGVNYGYTF. The J gene is TRBJ1-2, the V gene TRBV5-6; the D gene is possibly TRBD1 (6 bases). V lost 9 bases and J lost 1, with 10 bases in between. This CDR3 spans 12 amino acids. Per the germline V gene, CDR1 is SGHDT and CDR2 is YYEEEE.

The chain uses TRBV6-5 and TRBJ1-6; no firm D call. The length of the CDR3 is 12 residues. Trimming cost V 6 bases and J 6 bases, with 6 bases left between them. Germline V gives CDR1 MNHEY, CDR2 SVGAGI. The chain's CDR3 is CASRAGNSPLHF. The CDR3 nucleotides read TGTGCCAGCAGGGCGGGTAATTCACCCCTCCACTTT.